Below, 22 T cell receptor beta chains from the same sample are listed, as sequenced in a study of shared clonotypes between healthy human individuals. The method was immunoSEQ multiplex PCR; TCRdb's version includes in-frame clones alone and lacks a portion of them. The sample lists approximately 2.4 million clones; around 95% were seen once. The sample taken for sequencing was naive CD4+ T cells sorted from blood. Described subset: CD45RA+ positively selected. These receptors all come from a young man in good health.

The chain is built from TRBV6-1 and TRBJ2-3; D is perhaps TRBD1 (5 bases). Trimming removed 1 base from V and 5 bases from J, with 10 bases in between. The germline CDR1 and CDR2 sequences are MNHNS and SASEGT. The CDR3 is made up of 14 amino acids. The CDR3 region has the DNA TGTGCCAGCAGTGAAGGTTGGGGCGGAGATACGCAGTATTTT. It translates to CASSEGWGGDTQYF.

The V call is TRBV9, the J call TRBJ2-7; 7 bases map to TRBD1. Germline CDR1 SGDLS, CDR2 YYNGEE. The junction had 5 bases not matched to a gene; V was cut back by 3 bases and J by 2 bases. The CDR3 is 14 amino acids. The CDR3 loop reads CASSGGTETYEQYF. CDR3 in DNA: TGTGCCAGCAGCGGGGGGACAGAAACCTACGAGCAGTACTTC.

The genes are TRBV10-1 and TRBJ2-7; D possibly corresponds to TRBD2 (5 bases). The CDR3 has 12 amino acids. Per germline, CDR1 WNHNN and CDR2 SYGVQD (reference sequence). Trimming stripped 0 bases from V and 10 bases from J, with 10 bases between. The DNA of the CDR3 is TGCGCCAGCAGTGAGTCGAGCGGAGCACAGTACTTC. Its protein is CASSESSGAQYF.

J is TRBJ2-7 and V is TRBV7-2; the D gene is possibly TRBD2 (5 bases). Looked up from germline, CDR1 is SGHTA and CDR2 is FQGNSA. Trimming left V 1 base short and J 3 bases short, with 16 bases between. The CDR3 is 16 amino acids. The CDR3, as DNA: TGTGCCAGCAGCTTAGGGGTTGGGCGGGTAGACTACGAGCAGTACTTC. Protein: CASSLGVGRVDYEQYF.

This clone showed up just once. CDR3 amino acids: CASSPYLGSTGSYNEQFF. CDR3 bases: TGTGCCAGTAGTCCTTATTTGGGCTCCACGGGGTCATACAATGAGCAGTTCTTC. J is TRBJ2-1 and V is TRBV19, with D perhaps TRBD2 (5 bases). V shed 5 bases and J shed 4 bases, with 24 bases lying between them. The CDR3 has 18 residues. The germline V gene has CDR1 LNHDA and CDR2 SQIVND (reference sequence).

About this clone itself: The sample has other DNA sequences that encode this CDR3 too. This chain links TRBV4-2 with TRBJ2-3; D is perhaps TRBD1 or TRBD2 (5 bases each). Germline V gene sequence: CDR1 LGHNA, CDR2 YNFKEQ. CDR3 length: 16 amino acids. V gave up 0 bases and J gave up 1 base, with 11 bases separating them. Here the CDR3 reads CASSQDRRGGTDTQYF. The CDR3 DNA reads TGTGCCAGCAGCCAAGATAGAAGGGGAGGCACAGATACGCAGTATTTT.

The chain joins TRBV25-1 to TRBJ2-4; TRBD1 aligns across 12 bases. After removal of 4 bases from V and 0 bases from J, the junction contained 4 bases not matched to a gene. Germline CDR1 MGHDK, CDR2 SYGVNS. The CDR3 runs 17 residues. The DNA for the CDR3 is TGTGCCAGCAGTGGGGGACAGGGGGCCGTAGCCAAAAACATTCAGTACTTC. Translated: CASSGGQGAVAKNIQYF.

The rearrangement joins TRBV11-2 to TRBJ1-2; 7 nucleotides agree with TRBD1. CDR1 and CDR2 from the germline V gene are SGHAT and FQNNGV. Trimming removed 0 bases from V and 7 bases from J; junction bases left unmatched: 5. The CDR3 loop spans 14 amino acids. The CDR3 region is CASSLDIRGGGYTF. CDR3 coding DNA: TGTGCCAGCAGCTTAGATATCAGGGGGGGTGGCTACACCTTC.

This clone appeared a single time. The rearrangement joins TRBV7-9 to TRBJ1-1; a possible D gene is TRBD1 (6 bases). Germline V gene data show CDR1 as SEHNR and CDR2 as FQNEAQ (reference sequence). The CDR3 is 16 residues long. With 3 bases removed from V and 5 bases from J, the gap between germline ends came to 19 bases. In nucleotides, the CDR3 is TGTGCCAGCAGCTTTGGTGCAGGAGGGGGTAGAACTGAAGCTTTCTTT. The encoded protein is CASSFGAGGGRTEAFF.

The V call is TRBV6-6, the J call TRBJ1-4; 8 nucleotides match TRBD1. This CDR3 has 15 amino acids. Trimming cost V 6 bases and J 8 bases; bases outside gene matches: 11. Germline CDR1 and CDR2: MNHNY and SVGAGI (reference sequence). The CDR3 region has the DNA TGTGCCAGCAGGGCCTCCGGACAGGGAAGAGAAAAACTGTTTTTT. Translation: CASRASGQGREKLFF.

The chain joins TRBV20-1 to TRBJ2-5, with unresolved D. CDR3 length: 10 amino acids. V shed 8 bases and J shed 5 bases, with 9 bases lying between them. From germline, CDR1 is DFQATT and CDR2 SNEGSKA (reference sequence). CDR3: CSPSVETQYF. CDR3 sequence (DNA): TGCAGTCCCTCAGTGGAGACCCAGTACTTC.

V usage is TRBV5-1 and J usage is TRBJ1-2, with D perhaps matching TRBD1 (5 bases). The CDR3 sequence is 16 residues long. Germline V gene lookup returns CDR1 SGHRS and CDR2 YFSETQ. Trimming stripped 1 base from V and 1 base from J, with 14 bases between. The CDR3 DNA is TGCGCCAGCAGCTTGTCAGGGTTACCTGATAACTATGGCTACACCTTC. Translating gives CASSLSGLPDNYGYTF.

This clone was picked up one time. The chain is built from TRBV7-9 and TRBJ1-2; tentatively, D is TRBD1 (5 bases). The germline V and J ends were trimmed by 0 bases and 3 bases, with 11 bases remaining between them. Germline assignment: CDR1 SEHNR and CDR2 FQNEAQ (reference sequence). The CDR3 is made up of 15 amino acids. The CDR3 loop is CASSLAGGNHYGYTF. In DNA, the CDR3 is TGTGCCAGCAGCTTAGCTGGGGGAAACCACTATGGCTACACCTTC.

This chain uses TRBV19 with TRBJ1-1; no clear D gene. The CDR3 covers 14 residues. The ends were cut back, 5 bases at V and 0 bases at J, with 10 bases in the middle. Germline V gene sequence: CDR1 LNHDA, CDR2 SQIVND (reference sequence). This chain's CDR3 is CASSQASVNTEAFF. The CDR3 DNA follows: TGTGCCAGTAGTCAGGCCAGTGTGAACACTGAAGCTTTCTTT.

The CDR3 nucleotides are TGTGCCAGCTCACCGGAACCTATCTCTGGAAACACCATATATTTT. Its translation is CASSPEPISGNTIYF. The rearrangement links TRBV18 to TRBJ1-3; D is unclear. Germline assignment: CDR1 KGHSH and CDR2 LQKENI. Trimming pared 3 bases from V and 0 bases from J, leaving 9 bases between. The CDR3 has 15 amino acids.

J is TRBJ2-5 and V is TRBV28, with D tentatively TRBD1 (6 bases). The V and J ends lost 5 bases and 4 bases respectively, with 14 bases between them. Germline V gene sequence: CDR1 MDHEN, CDR2 SYDVKM. The CDR3 extends over 14 amino acids. CDR3 sequence (DNA): TGTGCCAGCAGTCAAACAGGGCACCCAGAGACCCAGTACTTC. Its translation: CASSQTGHPETQYF.

In its sample, this clone was seen once. The rearrangement joins TRBV5-4 to TRBJ2-5, with unresolved D. The ends were cut back, 4 bases at V and 5 bases at J, with 12 bases in the middle. Germline assignment: CDR1 SGHNT and CDR2 YYREEE (reference sequence). This CDR3 spans 13 amino acids. The CDR3 coding sequence is TGTGCCAGCAGCCCATCTAACGGTGAGACCCAGTACTTC. Translating gives CASSPSNGETQYF.

A single count supports this clone. The rearrangement uses TRBV18 and TRBJ1-1, with a possible D match to TRBD1 (6 bases). Per the germline V gene, CDR1 is KGHSH and CDR2 is LQKENI. Trimming cost V 3 bases and J 1 base, with 12 bases left between them. The CDR3 covers 15 residues. This CDR3 reads CASSPIQGPNTEAFF. The CDR3 DNA is TGTGCCAGCTCACCTATACAGGGCCCGAACACTGAAGCTTTCTTT.

The chain is built from TRBV11-3 and TRBJ2-1, with 9 bases identical to TRBD1. This CDR3 spans 12 amino acids. The ends lost 3 bases at V and 11 bases at J; junction bases unmatched: 2. Germline V CDR1 and CDR2: SGHNT, YENEEA. CDR3 protein: CASSFGQGKQFF. The CDR3 coding sequence is TGTGCCAGCAGCTTCGGACAGGGGAAGCAGTTCTTC.

The chain joins TRBV2 to TRBJ1-5, with 9 bases fitting TRBD1. This CDR3 comprises 14 residues. V trimming: 6 bases; J trimming: 6 bases; junction bases outside the gene matches: 6. Looked up from germline, CDR1 is SNHLY and CDR2 is FYNNEI. The CDR3 coding sequence is TGTGCCAGCAGAACAGGGGGCTTATTTCAGCCCCAGCATTTT. Translated, it gives CASRTGGLFQPQHF.

The chain couples TRBV7-8 to TRBJ2-6; D is unclear. Trimming left V 0 bases short and J 2 bases short, with 5 bases between. The CDR3 runs 15 residues. Germline V gene sequence: CDR1 SGHVS, CDR2 FQNEAQ. The CDR3 region has the DNA TGTGCCAGCAGCTTAGCGGTGGCTGGGGCCAACGTCCTGACTTTC. Its translation is CASSLAVAGANVLTF.

This clone showed up just once. The chain combines TRBV7-9 with TRBJ2-1; no firm D call. The CDR3 has 15 amino acids. V lost 3 bases and J 0 bases, leaving 9 bases between the germline ends. Germline V gene lookup returns CDR1 SEHNR and CDR2 FQNEAQ (reference sequence). In DNA form, the CDR3 reads TGTGCCAGCAGCTTTTCTACGGTCTCCTACAATGAGCAGTTCTTC. Its translation: CASSFSTVSYNEQFF.